These T cell receptor beta chains were read from a single sample in a study of shared clonotypes between healthy human individuals. The method was immunoSEQ multiplex PCR; TCRdb's version includes in-frame clones alone and lacks a portion of them. The sample shows around 370,000 clones, about 96% of them seen only once. The source material was memory CD8+ T cells sorted from blood. Every receptor here comes from a man aged 25 to 40 in good health. Both conserved end residues are part of each CDR3. A D gene is named only where the DNA matches it firmly. Clone size is stated in some rows and not others, as once, few, many or a class when expanded.

clone_size	v_call	d_call	j_call	cdr3_nt	cdr3_aa
-	TRBV28	TRBD1	TRBJ1-2	TGTGCCAGCAGTCAAAGACAGGGGATAATCTATGGCTACACCTTC	CASSQRQGIIYGYTF
-	TRBV28	TRBD1	TRBJ1-2	TGTGCCAGCAGATATTCCAGGGGGGTTGGCTACACCTTC	CASRYSRGVGYTF
-	TRBV7-9	TRBD2	TRBJ2-5	TGTGCCAGCAGCTCCGGGACTAGCGGGAGGTCGGAGACCCAGTACTTC	CASSSGTSGRSETQYF
-	TRBV19	TRBD1	TRBJ2-7	TGTGCCAGTAGTATTTTGGACAGGGCAACACCCACTTACTTC	CASSILDRATPTYF
-	TRBV6-5	-	TRBJ1-3	TGTGCCAGCAGTCCGGGACCCGGGGACACCATATATTTT	CASSPGPGDTIYF
-	TRBV6-1	-	TRBJ1-4	TGTGCCAGCAGTGGGGGGATTGGGTCAACTAATGAAAAACTGTTTTTT	CASSGGIGSTNEKLFF
-	TRBV5-1	-	TRBJ2-6	TGCGCCAGCAGCCCAAAGACAGGCTTTGGGCCTTCTGGGGCCAACGTCCTGACTTTC	CASSPKTGFGPSGANVLTF
-	TRBV2	TRBD2	TRBJ2-1	TGTGCCAGGACCCCTAGCGGGAGGGCCGGGTCCTACAATGAGCAGTTCTTC	CARTPSGRAGSYNEQFF
-	TRBV12-1	-	TRBJ1-2	TGTGCCAGCAGCTTGATCCCGGAGCAGAGGTGGGACGGCTACACCTTC	CASSLIPEQRWDGYTF
-	TRBV9	-	TRBJ2-5	TGTGCCAGCAGCGTCGACAGGGGAGGGGAGACCCAGTACTTC	CASSVDRGGETQYF
-	TRBV20-1	-	TRBJ1-2	TGCAGTCCGGGCCTTTATGGCTACACCTTC	CSPGLYGYTF
-	TRBV28	TRBD2	TRBJ2-3	TGTGCCAGCAGTGGGGGACTAGCCGCCCGGCCCACAGATACGCAGTATTTT	CASSGGLAARPTDTQYF
-	TRBV11-2	TRBD2	TRBJ2-1	TGTGCCAGCAGCGGAGAAGCGGGAGGCCTCTACAATGAGCAGTTCTTC	CASSGEAGGLYNEQFF
once	TRBV21-1	-	TRBJ2-2	TGTGCCAGCAGCAAAGGGACAGCGAACACCGGGGAGCTGTTTTTT	CASSKGTANTGELFF
-	TRBV7-7	TRBD1	TRBJ2-1	TGTGCTAGCAGCTTAGCAAGGGACAGGGGCGCGGGTTACAATGAGCAGTTCTTC	CASSLARDRGAGYNEQFF
-	TRBV5-1	TRBD1	TRBJ2-4	TGCGCCAGCAGATCAGGGACAGGCCAAAACATTCAGTACTTC	CASRSGTGQNIQYF
few	TRBV5-6	-	TRBJ1-1	TGTGCCAGCAGCTTGTGGGACGTCACGTCCCGAGCTTTCTTT	CASSLWDVTSRAFF
-	TRBV9	-	TRBJ1-3	TGTGCCAGCAGCGTAGGAGTCCAGGGAAACACCATATATTTT	CASSVGVQGNTIYF
-	TRBV9	-	TRBJ1-1	TGTGCCAGCAGCGTAGGAACATTGAACACTGAAGCTTTCTTT	CASSVGTLNTEAFF
-	TRBV5-1	TRBD1	TRBJ2-2	TGCGCCAGCAGCTGGGCCGGGACAGTGGGCACCGGGGAGCTGTTTTTT	CASSWAGTVGTGELFF
-	TRBV7-6	-	TRBJ2-5	TGTGCCAGCAGCTCACGACTAGAGACCCAGTACTTC	CASSSRLETQYF
-	TRBV30	TRBD1	TRBJ2-1	TGTGCCTGGAGTCCGACAGGGGTCACCTCCTACAATGAGCAGTTCTTC	CAWSPTGVTSYNEQFF
-	TRBV18	-	TRBJ1-5	TGTGCCAGCTCACCAAAGGCGGTGGCCAATCAGCCCCAGCATTTT	CASSPKAVANQPQHF
-	TRBV6-5	-	TRBJ2-7	TGTGCCAGCAGTTACTCTAGCTCCTACGAGCAGTACTTC	CASSYSSSYEQYF
-	TRBV6-6	-	TRBJ1-2	TGTGCCAGCAGCCGGGGCTATGGCTATGGCTACACCTTC	CASSRGYGYGYTF
-	TRBV30	-	TRBJ2-6	TGTGCCTGGAGTGTAGGCTTAAGGGCGGTAGCCAACGTCCTGACTTTC	CAWSVGLRAVANVLTF
-	TRBV27	TRBD1	TRBJ2-2	TGTGCCAGCTCATTGTGGGGGCCGACAGGGGCCGGGGAGCTGTTTTTT	CASSLWGPTGAGELFF
-	TRBV19	TRBD1	TRBJ1-2	TGTGCCAGTACCATCGGGGACAGGACAGGTGGCTACACCTTC	CASTIGDRTGGYTF
-	TRBV19	TRBD1	TRBJ1-5	TGTGCCAGTAGAACCCTTACAGGGGGCAATAGCAATCAGCCCCAGCATTTT	CASRTLTGGNSNQPQHF
-	TRBV30	-	TRBJ1-3	TGTGCCTGGACCCTGGGCCGGGGGGGAGGAAACACCATATATTTT	CAWTLGRGGGNTIYF
-	TRBV6-6	TRBD2	TRBJ2-7	TGTGCCAGCAGTTACTCTTCGGGGGGTCCCTACGAGCAGTACTTC	CASSYSSGGPYEQYF
-	TRBV19	TRBD1	TRBJ1-5	TGTGCCAGTAGTTTGAACAGGGGGCAGAGCAATCAGCCCCAGCATTTT	CASSLNRGQSNQPQHF
-	TRBV10-3	-	TRBJ1-2	TGTGCCATCAGTGAGCAGAATGGGTATGGCTACACCTTC	CAISEQNGYGYTF
-	TRBV5-1	TRBD1	TRBJ2-3	TGCGCCAGCAGCTGGGGACAGGGAGCCACAGATACGCAGTATTTT	CASSWGQGATDTQYF
-	TRBV11-2	-	TRBJ1-2	TGTGCCAGCAGCTTAGTCAGGGACCCCTATGGCTACACCTTC	CASSLVRDPYGYTF
-	TRBV19	-	TRBJ1-4	TGTTCGGTACCTAAAATGGCAGGGTCCAATGAAAAACTGTTTTTT	CSVPKMAGSNEKLFF
-	TRBV27	-	TRBJ2-5	TGTGCCAGCAGTTTAGACCAAGAGACCCAGTACTTC	CASSLDQETQYF
-	TRBV2	TRBD2	TRBJ2-3	TGTGCCAGCCGATATCTAGCGGGAGGAGATACGCAGTATTTT	CASRYLAGGDTQYF
-	TRBV7-9	TRBD2	TRBJ2-1	TGTGCCAGCAGCTTAGTGAGCGGGAGCAGCTCCTACAATGAGCAGTTCTTC	CASSLVSGSSSYNEQFF
-	TRBV28	-	TRBJ1-3	TGTGCCAGCAGTTTCGCTTCCGGGACCTCGATAGGAAACACCATATATTTT	CASSFASGTSIGNTIYF
-	TRBV7-2	TRBD1	TRBJ2-7	TGTGCCAGCAGCCGAGGACAGGGCTACGAGCAGTACTTC	CASSRGQGYEQYF
-	TRBV2	-	TRBJ2-7	TGTGCCAGCAGGGACTCTAGCGTCGAGCAGTACTTC	CASRDSSVEQYF
-	TRBV28	TRBD1	TRBJ1-5	TGTGCCAGCAGTCTAAGCGGGACAGAACTTTATAGCAATCAGCCCCAGCATTTT	CASSLSGTELYSNQPQHF
-	TRBV12-5	TRBD2	TRBJ2-2	TGTGCTAGTGGTTTAGCGGGAGCCGGGGAGCTGTTTTTT	CASGLAGAGELFF
-	TRBV10-2	TRBD1	TRBJ2-4	TGCGCCAGCATGAACCCGGGACAGGGGGCCAAAAACATTCAGTACTTC	CASMNPGQGAKNIQYF
-	TRBV18	TRBD2	TRBJ2-7	TGTGCCAGCTCACCACCGACTAGCGGGAGAGGTTACGAGCAGTACTTC	CASSPPTSGRGYEQYF
few	TRBV20-1	-	TRBJ1-2	TGCAGTGTCCAGGATGGCTACACCTTC	CSVQDGYTF
-	TRBV6-5	-	TRBJ2-7	TGTGCCAGCAGTCTCTACTCCCCTTCCTACGAGCAGTACTTC	CASSLYSPSYEQYF
-	TRBV6-6	TRBD2	TRBJ2-3	TGTGCCAGCAGTTTGACTAGCGGCACAGATACGCAGTATTTT	CASSLTSGTDTQYF
-	TRBV5-4	-	TRBJ2-7	TGTGCCAGCAGCACTACGACCTCCTACGAGCAGTACTTC	CASSTTTSYEQYF
-	TRBV4-1	-	TRBJ1-2	TGCGCCAGCAGCGCCCGACCGGGGCCTAACTATGGCTACACCTTC	CASSARPGPNYGYTF
-	TRBV13	-	TRBJ2-3	TGTGCCAGCAGCTTAGATTCTGGGGGCAGATGGACAGATACGCAGTATTTT	CASSLDSGGRWTDTQYF
-	TRBV12-5	-	TRBJ2-7	TGTGCTAGTGGTTTGGTACTCCAGGGGCTCACCTACGAGCAGTACTTC	CASGLVLQGLTYEQYF
-	TRBV6-5	-	TRBJ1-2	TGTGCCAGCAGTCTGGGAGGACCCACTATAGGCGGCTACACCTTC	CASSLGGPTIGGYTF
-	TRBV11-1	-	TRBJ1-1	TGTGCCAGCAGCTCCAGGGCGGGGGACACTGAAGCTTTCTTT	CASSSRAGDTEAFF